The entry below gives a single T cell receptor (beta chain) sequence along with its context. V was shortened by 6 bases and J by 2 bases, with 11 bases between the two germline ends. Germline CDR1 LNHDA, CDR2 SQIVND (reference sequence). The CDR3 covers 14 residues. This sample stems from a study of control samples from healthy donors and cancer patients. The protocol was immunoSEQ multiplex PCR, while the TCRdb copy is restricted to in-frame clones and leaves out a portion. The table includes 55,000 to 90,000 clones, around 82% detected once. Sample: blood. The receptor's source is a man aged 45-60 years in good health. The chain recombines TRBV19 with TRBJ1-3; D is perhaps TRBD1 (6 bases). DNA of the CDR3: TGTGCCAGTAGAACGACAGGCGCTGGAAACACCATATATTTT. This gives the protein CASRTTGAGNTIYF.